Following are 15 T cell receptor beta chains from one sample sequenced in a study of T cell changes during pregnancy in multiple sclerosis. The method was immunoSEQ multiplex PCR; TCRdb's version includes in-frame clones alone and lacks a portion of them. The sample records about 30,000 clones, 85% to 95% being singletons. This specimen was CD4+ T cells from peripheral blood mononuclear cells, taken after pregnancy. Every receptor here comes from a female donor with multiple sclerosis, enrolled in a pregnancy study.

In this sample, this clone turned up once. This rearrangement joins TRBV27 to TRBJ1-5; 9 nucleotides line up with TRBD1. Germline V lookup: CDR1 MNHEY, CDR2 SMNVEV (reference sequence). V trimming: 8 bases; J trimming: 2 bases; junction bases outside the gene matches: 4. The CDR3 covers 14 residues. The CDR3 protein is CASGQGFGNQPQHF. The CDR3 DNA reads as TGTGCCAGCGGACAGGGGTTCGGCAATCAGCCCCAGCATTTT.

This chain uses TRBV7-2 with TRBJ2-7, with D tentatively TRBD2 (7 bases). The CDR3 runs 15 residues. Trimming took off 5 bases at V and 6 bases at J, with 20 bases between the two ends. CDR1 is SGHTA and CDR2 is FQGNSA in the germline V gene. CDR3 coding DNA: TGTGCCAGCAGCCCCCCTGGGAGGGGAGGGGGCGAGCAGTACTTC. It yields the protein CASSPPGRGGGEQYF.

The V call is TRBV6-6, the J call TRBJ1-2; 9 nucleotides align to TRBD1. This CDR3 has 12 amino acids. V lost 8 bases to trimming and J lost 7 bases; unmatched junction nucleotides: 5. From germline, CDR1 is MNHNY and CDR2 SVGAGI (reference sequence). CDR3 nucleotides: TGTGCCAGCCGCCGACAGGGGGGTGGCTACACCTTC. Translated: CASRRQGGGYTF.

This chain connects TRBV7-8 to TRBJ1-1, with D possibly matching TRBD1 (5 bases). Trimming took 7 bases from V and 4 from J, leaving 16 bases between them. The germline CDR1 and CDR2 sequences are SGHVS and FQNEAQ. This CDR3 is built from 14 residues. The CDR3 DNA reads TGTGCCAGCACCTCCCTGGGAGGGGTCACTGAAGCTTTCTTT. Protein: CASTSLGGVTEAFF.

The chain carries TRBV2 and TRBJ1-2; D perhaps matches TRBD1 (6 bases). The CDR3 has 13 residues. V was trimmed by 5 bases and J by 14 bases, leaving 21 bases between them. Germline V gene data show CDR1 as SNHLY and CDR2 as FYNNEI. The CDR3 nucleotides are TGTGCCAGCAGTTCGACAGGTCGGCCCCCTTCGACCTTC. Its translation is CASSSTGRPPSTF.

The chain joins TRBV5-5 to TRBJ2-5; TRBD2 matches 7 bases. The germline V gene has CDR1 SGHKS and CDR2 YYEKEE (reference sequence). V lost 1 base to trimming and J lost 4 bases; unmatched junction nucleotides: 4. The CDR3 covers 14 residues. The CDR3 loop is CASSLWLAAETQYF. CDR3 DNA sequence: TGTGCCAGCAGCTTGTGGCTAGCGGCAGAGACCCAGTACTTC.

V gene TRBV30 combines with J gene TRBJ1-5; D is undetermined. Between the trimmed V and J ends, which lost 0 bases and 7 bases, there was a span of 10 bases. The germline CDR1 and CDR2 sequences are GTSNPN and SVGIG (reference sequence). The CDR3 is 13 residues long. The CDR3 sequence is CAWSVSGGQPQHF. The CDR3, as DNA: TGTGCCTGGAGTGTTTCGGGTGGGCAGCCCCAGCATTTT.

The gene calls are TRBV2 and TRBJ1-3; the D is unclear. Germline-derived CDR1 and CDR2 are SNHLY and FYNNEI. Between the trimmed V and J ends, which lost 8 bases and 0 bases, there was a span of 26 bases. CDR3 length: 19 residues. The CDR3 DNA sequence: TGTGCCAGCCGGCCGGTTATGAGGGCCAACCCCCTCTCTGGAAACACCATATATTTT. This gives the protein CASRPVMRANPLSGNTIYF.

This clone turned up a few times. The chain uses TRBV5-1 and TRBJ2-7; 9 positions agree with TRBD2. V was pared by 0 bases and J by 5 bases, with 3 bases of the junction left unmatched. This CDR3 region has 14 residues. Germline CDR1 reads SGHRS; CDR2 reads YFSETQ. The CDR3 nucleotides read TGCGCCAGCAGCTTGGTAGCGGGAGTCAACGAGCAGTACTTC. This codes for CASSLVAGVNEQYF.

Written as DNA, the CDR3 is TGCAGCGTTGGAGTCCGGAGGTCCTACGAGCAGTACTTC. This encodes CSVGVRRSYEQYF. This chain joins TRBV29-1 and TRBJ2-7, with a possible D match to TRBD2 (5 bases). The V gene lost 4 bases and the J gene lost 1 base, with 11 bases spanning the gap. CDR1 is SQVTM and CDR2 is ANQGSEA in the germline V gene. The CDR3 is 13 amino acids.

The chain uses TRBV9 and TRBJ2-2; D remains ambiguous. The CDR3 is 12 residues long. Trimming left V 4 bases short and J 6 bases short, with 7 bases between. The germline gives CDR1 SGDLS, CDR2 YYNGEE. The CDR3 DNA is TGTGCCAGCAGCCCGGAGCCCGGGGAGCTGTTTTTT. This gives the protein CASSPEPGELFF.

This chain joins TRBV5-1 and TRBJ2-1; D gene unclear. CDR1 and CDR2 from the germline V gene are SGHRS and YFSETQ. The CDR3 is made up of 15 amino acids. V was shortened by 0 bases and J by 0 bases, with 7 bases between the two germline ends. The CDR3, as DNA: TGCGCCAGCAGCTTGGCCCTCAGCTCCTACAATGAGCAGTTCTTC. Translated: CASSLALSSYNEQFF.

The V and J genes are TRBV9 and TRBJ1-2; 9 bases map to TRBD1. Trimming at V came to 6 bases and at J to 4 bases, leaving 7 bases not matched to a gene. CDR1 is SGDLS and CDR2 is YYNGEE in the germline V gene. The CDR3 sequence is 14 residues long. CDR3 region: CASTQDRGSYGYTF. CDR3 nucleotide sequence: TGTGCCAGCACCCAGGACAGGGGTAGCTATGGCTACACCTTC. Looking up the rest from reference TRBV9 and TRBJ1-2 gives the full variable domain: DSGVTQTPKHLITATGQRVTLRCSPRSGDLSVYWYQQSLDQGLQFLIQYYNGEERAKGNILERFSAQQFPDLHSELNLSSLELGDSALYFCASTQDRGSYGYTFGSGTRLTVV.

The V gene is TRBV11-3, the J gene TRBJ2-4, with TRBD2 matching 8 bases. This CDR3 is built from 18 residues. The trim removed 0 bases at V and 1 base at J, leaving 8 bases unmatched. Germline CDR1 is SGHNT and CDR2 is YENEEA. The CDR3 here is CASSLDQSGSVAKNIQYF. CDR3 nucleotides: TGTGCCAGCAGCTTAGATCAGAGCGGGAGTGTCGCCAAAAACATTCAGTACTTC. The full variable domain, with the rest looked up from reference TRBV11-3 and TRBJ2-4, is EAGVVQSPRYKIIEKKQPVAFWCNPISGHNTLYWYLQNLGQGPELLIRYENEEAVDDSQLPKDRFSAERLKGVDSTLKIQPAELGDSAVYLCASSLDQSGSVAKNIQYFGAGTRLSVL.

The rearrangement joins TRBV7-6 to TRBJ1-2; 11 bases line up with TRBD1. Per germline, CDR1 SGHVS and CDR2 FNYEAQ. The CDR3 spans 15 residues. V lost 5 bases and J lost 4; bases outside the gene matches: 6. CDR3 region: CASSPGQGATYGYTF. The CDR3 bases are TGTGCCAGCAGCCCCGGACAGGGGGCCACCTATGGCTACACCTTC.